Listed below are T cell receptor beta chains from one sample, sequenced in a study of blood T cells in healthy people across ages. TCRdb reprocessed the 5' RACE reads with MiXCR, giving one entry per CDR3 protein. The table lists 450,000 to 700,000 distinct CDR3 sequences, 25% to 30% of them singletons. Sequenced sample: blood. These receptors all come from a woman between 65 and 79 years old in good health. Each CDR3 is given with its conserved first and last residue. A D gene is named only where the DNA matches it firmly. Clone size is shown for a subset of rows, as once, few, many or a class of expanded clone.

J | size | length | V | D | DNA | CDR3
TRBJ2-3 | . | 13 | TRBV12-3/TRBV12-4 | . | TGTGCCAGCAGCCGGGCCACCGCAGATGCGCAGTATTTT | CASSRATADAQYF
TRBJ2-6 | . | 15 | TRBV5-1 | . | TGCGCCAGCAGCTTAAGGGCTCCTGGGGCCAACGTCCTGACTTTC | CASSLRAPGANVLTF
TRBJ2-4 | . | 14 | TRBV20-1 | . | TGCAGTGCCCCCCCAGGACCTGGTAAACGAGTTCAGTACTTC | CSAPPGPGKRVQYF
TRBJ1-4 | few | 14 | TRBV2 | . | TGTGCCAGCAGTGTCACGCCCCGGGGGGAAAAACTGTTTTTT | CASSVTPRGEKLFF
TRBJ2-1 | few | 15 | TRBV20-1 | TRBD2 | TGCAGTGCCCGGACTAGCGGGGGGAGCTGCAATGAGCAGTTCTTC | CSARTSGGSCNEQFF
TRBJ1-1 | . | 15 | TRBV7-9 | . | TGTGCCAGCAGCCCCCCTAAACAGGGTAACGCAGAAGCTTTCTTT | CASSPPKQGNAEAFF
TRBJ1-2 | . | 16 | TRBV9 | . | TGTGCCAGCAGCCTTTCTATTGGAGGGGCTAACTATGGCTACACCTTC | CASSLSIGGANYGYTF
TRBJ2-7 | many | 13 | TRBV24-1 | . | TGTGCCACCAGTGATCCGGACCGCTACGAGCAGTACTTC | CATSDPDRYEQYF
TRBJ1-3 | few | 16 | TRBV5-4 | TRBD1 | TGTGCCAGCAGCGTGGGACAGGGGAACTCTGGAAACACCATATATTTT | CASSVGQGNSGNTIYF
TRBJ2-3 | few | 17 | TRBV5-6 | . | TGTGCCAGCAGCTTAGGCTCGCGGCCGGCCTTCACAGATACGCAGTATTTT | CASSLGSRPAFTDTQYF
TRBJ2-1 | few | 15 | TRBV10-2 | . | TGCGCCAGCAGAAACCGAGGGGGGAATATTGGTGAGCAGTTCTTC | CASRNRGGNIGEQFF
TRBJ2-2 | few | 14 | TRBV6-6 | . | TGTGCCAGCCACGGGGGTCAGGGCGGCGGGGAGCTGTTTTTT | CASHGGQGGGELFF
TRBJ2-3 | . | 15 | TRBV20-1 | TRBD1 | TGCAGTGCTAGAGGGGGGACAGGGGGCTTGGATACGCAGTATTTT | CSARGGTGGLDTQYF
TRBJ2-7 | . | 12 | TRBV20-1 | . | TGCAGTGCTAGAGAGAACCTTTACGAGCAGTACTTC | CSARENLYEQYF
TRBJ2-3 | . | 13 | TRBV29-1 | . | TGCAGCGTTGAAACCCCTGATCTGGATACGCAGTATTTT | CSVETPDLDTQYF
TRBJ2-7 | . | 15 | TRBV7-6 | TRBD2 | TGTGCCAGCAGCTTAGAAGCGCCCGGGAGGGACGAGCAGTACTTC | CASSLEAPGRDEQYF
TRBJ2-7 | few | 13 | TRBV5-1 | . | TGCGCCAGCAGCTTTACCGACACGTACGAGCAGTACTTC | CASSFTDTYEQYF
TRBJ2-7 | few | 15 | TRBV25-1 | . | TGTGCCAGCAGCACCGTGGGATCGGGGGCGCGAGAGCAGTACTTC | CASSTVGSGAREQYF
TRBJ2-7 | few | 14 | TRBV16 | . | TGTGCCAGCAGCCAAGAAGCAGGGAGGCTCGAGCAGTACTTC | CASSQEAGRLEQYF
TRBJ2-3 | few | 15 | TRBV2 | TRBD1 | TGTGCCAGCAGTGGCTTTGGGACAGACACAGATACGCAGTATTTT | CASSGFGTDTDTQYF
TRBJ2-1 | . | 15 | TRBV28 | . | TGTGCCAGCAGTTTAGGGACAAGGCGGTCCCATGAGCAGTTCTTC | CASSLGTRRSHEQFF
TRBJ1-2 | few | 23 | TRBV5-6 | . | TGTGCCAGCAGCTTGTCGGGGCCGGGGCAGGGCTACCGTCAACTAGTAGCTAACTATGGCTACACCTTC | CASSLSGPGQGYRQLVANYGYTF
TRBJ1-2 | . | 15 | TRBV3-1 | . | TGTGCCAGCAGCCAAGGGTGGGGCTCGGTCGGTGGCTACACCTTC | CASSQGWGSVGGYTF
TRBJ1-1 | . | 16 | TRBV5-1 | TRBD1 | TGCGCCAGCAGCTTGGTTCAAGGGACAGGGAACACTGAAGCTTTCTTT | CASSLVQGTGNTEAFF
TRBJ1-3 | few | 15 | TRBV29-1 | . | TGCAGCGTTGATCTCACAGGGATCTCTGGAAACACCATATATTTT | CSVDLTGISGNTIYF
TRBJ2-1 | few | 14 | TRBV6-1 | . | TGTGCCAGCAGTCGGGACGGAAACTACAATGAGCAGTTCTTC | CASSRDGNYNEQFF
TRBJ1-1 | . | 15 | TRBV19 | TRBD1 | TGTGCCAGTAGTAAACAGGGGATTAGGGACACTGAAGCTTTCTTT | CASSKQGIRDTEAFF